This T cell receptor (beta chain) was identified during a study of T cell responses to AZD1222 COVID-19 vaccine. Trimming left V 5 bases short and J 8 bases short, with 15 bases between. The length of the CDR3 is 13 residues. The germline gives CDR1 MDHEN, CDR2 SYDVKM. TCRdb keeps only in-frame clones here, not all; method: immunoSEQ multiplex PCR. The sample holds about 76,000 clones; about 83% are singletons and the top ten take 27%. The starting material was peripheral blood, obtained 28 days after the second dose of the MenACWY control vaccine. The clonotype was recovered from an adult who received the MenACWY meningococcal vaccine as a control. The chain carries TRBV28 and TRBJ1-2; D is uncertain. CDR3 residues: CASSTPAGMGYTF. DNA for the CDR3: TGTGCCAGCAGTACCCCGGCGGGGATGGGCTACACCTTC.